The T cell receptor (beta chain) described here comes from a study of T-cell memory formation after mild COVID-19. General study results and limits: Nothing confirmed that second-wave clones peaking on day 37 were specific for SARS-CoV-2. Clones shrinking between day 15 and 85 showed a balanced CD4/CD8 split, and those that grew later tilted toward CD4+. CD8+ contracting clones occupied EMRA, while CD4+ ones occupied mainly CM and EM.

The CDR3 extends over 14 amino acids. V was trimmed by 5 bases and J by 2 bases, leaving 13 bases between them. In regard to this clonotype: The antigen remains unidentified.

5'RACE primed from the constant segment yielded TCR alpha and TCR beta cDNA libraries bearing sample barcodes and UMIs. TCRdb re-analysed the 5' RACE reads in MiXCR, keeping a single row per CDR3 protein. The sample yields about 420,000 distinct CDR3 sequences, roughly a quarter seen once. The V call is TRBV12-3 or TRBV12-4, the J call TRBJ2-7; D may be TRBD2 (7 bases). Sequences were obtained from PBMCs or a T cell subset sorted from them (not recorded which). This receptor was identified in an adult woman who had mild COVID-19 (a few samples of this study predate the infection). Cell type and time point are not known. CDR3 sequence: CASSPGGLAYEQYF. CDR3 sequence (DNA): TGTGCCAGCAGTCCCGGGGGGCTAGCCTACGAGCAGTACTTC.